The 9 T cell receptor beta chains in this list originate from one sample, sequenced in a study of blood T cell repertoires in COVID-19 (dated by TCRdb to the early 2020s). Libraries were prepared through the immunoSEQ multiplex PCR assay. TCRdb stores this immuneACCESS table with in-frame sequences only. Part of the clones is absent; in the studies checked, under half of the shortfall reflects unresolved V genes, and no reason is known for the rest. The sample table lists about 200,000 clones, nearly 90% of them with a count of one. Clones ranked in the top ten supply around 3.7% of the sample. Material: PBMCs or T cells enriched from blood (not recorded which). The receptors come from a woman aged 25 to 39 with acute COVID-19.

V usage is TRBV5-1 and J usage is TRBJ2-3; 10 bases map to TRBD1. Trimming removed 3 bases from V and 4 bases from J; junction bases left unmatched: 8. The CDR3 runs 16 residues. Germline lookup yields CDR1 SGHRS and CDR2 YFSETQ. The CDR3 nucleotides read TGCGCCAGCAGCTCCCCGACAGGGGGCAGGGCAGATACGCAGTATTTT. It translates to CASSSPTGGRADTQYF.

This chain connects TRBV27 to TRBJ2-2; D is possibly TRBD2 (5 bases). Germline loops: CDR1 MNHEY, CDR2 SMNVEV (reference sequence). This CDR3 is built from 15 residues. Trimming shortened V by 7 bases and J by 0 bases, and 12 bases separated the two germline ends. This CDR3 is CASTKWETNTGELFF. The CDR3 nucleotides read TGTGCCAGCACAAAGTGGGAGACGAACACCGGGGAGCTGTTTTTT.

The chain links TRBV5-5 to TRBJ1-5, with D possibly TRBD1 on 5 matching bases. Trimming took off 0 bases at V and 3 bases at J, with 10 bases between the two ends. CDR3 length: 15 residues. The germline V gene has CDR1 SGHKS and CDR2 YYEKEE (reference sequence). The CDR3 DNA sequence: TGTGCCAGCAGCTTGGTATCAGGGCACAATCAGCCCCAGCATTTT. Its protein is CASSLVSGHNQPQHF.

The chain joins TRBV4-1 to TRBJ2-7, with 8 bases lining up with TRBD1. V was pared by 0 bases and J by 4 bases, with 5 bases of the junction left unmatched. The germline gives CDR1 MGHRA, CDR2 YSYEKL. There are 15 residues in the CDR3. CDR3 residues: CASSQEGQGAYEQYF. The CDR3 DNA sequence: TGCGCCAGCAGCCAAGAAGGACAGGGAGCTTACGAGCAGTACTTC.

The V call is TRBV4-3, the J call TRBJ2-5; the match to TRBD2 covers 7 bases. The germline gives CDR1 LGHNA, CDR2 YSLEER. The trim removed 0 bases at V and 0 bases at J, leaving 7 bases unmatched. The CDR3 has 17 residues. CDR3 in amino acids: CASSQDGAGDYQETQYF. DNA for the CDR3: TGCGCCAGCAGCCAAGATGGGGCGGGGGACTACCAAGAGACCCAGTACTTC.

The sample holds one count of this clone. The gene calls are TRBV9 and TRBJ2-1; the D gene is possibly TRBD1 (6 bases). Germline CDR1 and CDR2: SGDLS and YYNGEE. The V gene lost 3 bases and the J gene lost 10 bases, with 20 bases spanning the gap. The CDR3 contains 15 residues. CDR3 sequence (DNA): TGTGCCAGCAGCGCCCGGGACGCTAAAAGGGGGGAGCAGTTCTTC. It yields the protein CASSARDAKRGEQFF.

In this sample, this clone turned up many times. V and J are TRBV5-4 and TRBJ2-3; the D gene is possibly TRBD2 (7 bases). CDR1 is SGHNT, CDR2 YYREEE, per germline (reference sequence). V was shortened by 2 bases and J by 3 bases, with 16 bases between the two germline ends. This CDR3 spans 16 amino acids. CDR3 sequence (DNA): TGTGCCAGCAGCTTCCCGTCGGGGGGCACTACAGATACGCAGTATTTT. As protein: CASSFPSGGTTDTQYF.

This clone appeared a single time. CDR3 in DNA: TGTGCCAGCAGTGGGCAGGGCCAAGAGACCCAGTACTTC. Translating it yields CASSGQGQETQYF. J is TRBJ2-5 and V is TRBV7-9, with D perhaps matching TRBD1 (5 bases). Germline-derived CDR1 and CDR2 are SEHNR and FQNEAQ (reference sequence). The germline V and J ends were trimmed by 6 bases and 1 base, with 9 bases remaining between them. The CDR3 runs to 13 residues. Complete variable domain (other parts from reference TRBV7-9 and TRBJ2-5): DTGVSQNPRHKITKRGQNVTFRCDPISEHNRLYWYRQTLGQGPEFLTYFQNEAQLEKSRLLSDRFSAERPKGSFSTLEIQRTEQGDSAMYLCASSGQGQETQYFGPGTRLLVL.

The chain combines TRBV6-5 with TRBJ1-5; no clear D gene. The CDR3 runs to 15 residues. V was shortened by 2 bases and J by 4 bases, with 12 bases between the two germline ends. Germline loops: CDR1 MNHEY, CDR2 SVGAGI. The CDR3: CASSYGFGENQPQHF. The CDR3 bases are TGTGCCAGCAGTTACGGGTTCGGAGAGAATCAGCCCCAGCATTTT.